This is a list of T cell receptor beta chains from one sample in a study of blood T cell repertoires in COVID-19. Assay used: immunoSEQ multiplex PCR; TCRdb lists only in-frame clones, some missing. The sample includes some 380,000 clones, approximately 77% of them seen just once. The sequenced sample consisted of peripheral blood. These receptors originate from a human donor with acute or convalescent COVID-19. The donor label of this sample is uncertain. Each CDR3 is given with its conserved first and last residue. D genes are given only for firm matches. Some rows mark clone size as missing; the rest say once, few, many or name a class of expanded clone.

TRBJ1-4	TRBD1	TRBV5-1	once	CASSSGTGEKKLFF	TGCGCCAGCAGCTCAGGGACAGGGGAGAAGAAACTGTTTTTT
TRBJ1-1	NA	TRBV2	NA	CASRPIGVTTTEAFF	TGTGCCAGCAGGCCCATAGGGGTTACGACCACTGAAGCTTTCTTT
TRBJ2-7	TRBD2	TRBV5-1	once	CASSPWPPGGTSGTSEQYF	TGCGCCAGCAGCCCCTGGCCGCCGGGGGGGACTAGCGGGACTTCCGAGCAGTACTTC
TRBJ2-1	NA	TRBV18	NA	CASSPDLRREQFF	TGTGCCAGCTCACCCGACCTCAGGCGAGAGCAGTTCTTC
TRBJ2-3	NA	TRBV7-2	NA	CASSLRQSRDTQYF	TGTGCCAGCAGCTTAAGACAGTCCAGGGATACGCAGTATTTT
TRBJ1-2	TRBD1	TRBV9	NA	CASSPTGTGVYGYTF	TGTGCCAGCAGCCCCACCGGGACAGGCGTCTATGGCTACACCTTC
TRBJ1-5	NA	TRBV2	NA	CASSEEGAYNQPQHF	TGTGCCAGCAGTGAAGAAGGGGCTTACAATCAGCCCCAGCATTTT
TRBJ1-1	TRBD1	TRBV5-6	NA	CASLWMGQGMNTEAFF	TGTGCCAGCCTATGGATGGGACAGGGGATGAACACTGAAGCTTTCTTT
TRBJ1-3	NA	TRBV3-1/TRBV3-2	NA	CASSRRKQGSGNTIYF	TGTGCCAGCAGCCGTAGAAAACAGGGCTCTGGAAACACCATATATTTT
TRBJ2-2	TRBD1	TRBV5-1	NA	CASSLFGTGRIRELFF	TGCGCCAGCAGCTTGTTTGGGACAGGGAGGATTCGGGAGCTGTTTTTT
TRBJ2-7	NA	TRBV6-1	NA	CASREGQAYEQYF	TGTGCCAGCAGGGAAGGACAAGCCTACGAGCAGTACTTC
TRBJ2-3	TRBD2	TRBV11-2	few	CASSLVKREGSDTQYF	TGTGCCAGCAGCTTAGTTAAGCGGGAGGGGTCAGATACGCAGTATTTT
TRBJ1-1	TRBD1	TRBV6-5	once	CASRSQGAGTEAFF	TGTGCCAGCCGCTCGCAGGGGGCAGGCACTGAAGCTTTCTTT
TRBJ1-6	NA	TRBV27	once	CASSLWTGNVSPLHF	TGTGCCAGCAGTTTATGGACGGGGAATGTGTCACCCCTCCACTTT
TRBJ1-5	TRBD1	TRBV2	NA	CASTHRGLKQPQHF	TGTGCCAGCACGCACAGGGGGCTGAAACAGCCCCAGCATTTT
TRBJ1-2	NA	TRBV19	few	CASSFVGVINYGYTF	TGTGCCAGTAGTTTCGTCGGGGTTATCAACTATGGCTACACCTTC
TRBJ2-2	TRBD2	TRBV9	NA	CASSSGMNTGELFF	TGTGCCAGTTCTAGCGGGATGAACACCGGGGAGCTGTTTTTT
TRBJ1-4	NA	TRBV3-1/TRBV3-2	NA	CASSHSGGTNEKLFF	TGTGCCAGCAGCCACTCGGGGGGAACTAATGAAAAACTGTTTTTT
TRBJ2-3	NA	TRBV2	few	CASSRQKNRYSTDTQYF	TGTGCCAGCAGTAGGCAGAAAAACAGATATAGCACAGATACGCAGTATTTT
TRBJ1-1	NA	TRBV6-5	NA	CASSLGGGNTEAFF	TGTGCCAGCTCTCTAGGCGGAGGGAACACTGAAGCTTTCTTT
TRBJ1-1	NA	TRBV28	NA	CASRPGGGTEAFF	TGTGCCAGCCGCCCGGGGGGGGGCACTGAAGCTTTCTTT
TRBJ1-5	NA	TRBV7-9	NA	CASSLADRQPQHF	TGTGCCAGCAGCTTAGCAGACAGGCAGCCCCAGCATTTT
TRBJ1-3	NA	TRBV19	NA	CASSPDSNSGNTIYF	TGTGCCAGTAGTCCAGACAGCAACTCTGGAAACACCATATATTTT
TRBJ2-7	NA	TRBV5-1	NA	CASSSTGTTYEQYF	TGCGCCAGCAGCTCTACCGGGACAACCTACGAGCAGTACTTC
TRBJ2-2	TRBD2	TRBV6-5	once	CASSYAGGPTGELFF	TGTGCCAGCAGTTACGCGGGGGGGCCCACCGGGGAGCTGTTTTTT
TRBJ2-3	NA	TRBV21-1	NA	CASSKRSVTDTQYF	TGTGCCAGCAGCAAACGGTCGGTAACAGATACGCAGTATTTT
TRBJ2-7	TRBD1	TRBV6-5	NA	CASSAGQGRYEQYF	TGTGCCAGCAGCGCCGGACAGGGGCGCTACGAGCAGTACTTC